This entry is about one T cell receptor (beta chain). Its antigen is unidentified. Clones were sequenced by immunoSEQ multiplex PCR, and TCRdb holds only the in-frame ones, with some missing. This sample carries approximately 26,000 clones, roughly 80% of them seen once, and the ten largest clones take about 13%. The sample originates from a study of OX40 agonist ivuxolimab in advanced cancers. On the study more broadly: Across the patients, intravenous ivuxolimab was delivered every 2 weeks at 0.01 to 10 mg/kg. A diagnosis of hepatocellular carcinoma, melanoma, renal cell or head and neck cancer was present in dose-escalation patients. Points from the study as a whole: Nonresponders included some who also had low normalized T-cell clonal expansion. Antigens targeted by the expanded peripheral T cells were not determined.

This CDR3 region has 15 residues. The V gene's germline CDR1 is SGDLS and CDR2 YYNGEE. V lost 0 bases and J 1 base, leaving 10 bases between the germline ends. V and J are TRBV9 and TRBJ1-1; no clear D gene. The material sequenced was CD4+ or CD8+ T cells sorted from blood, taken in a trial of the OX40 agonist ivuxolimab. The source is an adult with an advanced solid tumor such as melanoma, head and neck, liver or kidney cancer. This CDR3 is CASSVGPVRNTEAFF. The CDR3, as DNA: TGTGCCAGCAGCGTAGGTCCGGTACGGAACACTGAAGCTTTCTTT.